This T cell receptor (beta chain) is drawn from a study of PD-L1 blockade in urothelial cancer. Study-level background: Individuals in the cohort had been given 0 to 3 earlier chemotherapy regimens.

The protocol was immunoSEQ multiplex PCR, while the TCRdb copy is restricted to in-frame clones and leaves out a portion. The sample gives more than 90,000 clones, more than 85% of which show up once; 3% to 4.5% is in the top ten. Time point specified: peripheral blood 6 weeks after treatment start. Patients were living with locally advanced or metastatic urothelial carcinoma. Per-patient samples, pretreatment and on-treatment, numbered 1 to 8. V lost 4 bases to trimming and J lost 0 bases; unmatched junction nucleotides: 4. Per germline, CDR1 MDHEN and CDR2 SYDVKM. The CDR3 length is 15 residues. The gene calls are TRBV28 and TRBJ2-7, with 9 nucleotides matching TRBD2. This clonotype was obtained from a man aged 60 to 75 with urothelial cancer. The sample consisted of PBMCs, taken around atezolizumab (anti-PD-L1) treatment. The CDR3 reads CASSSAGGLSYEQYF. The CDR3 nucleotides read TGTGCCAGCAGTTCTGCGGGAGGGCTCTCCTACGAGCAGTACTTC. Full variable domain (rest looked up from reference TRBV28 and TRBJ2-7): DVKVTQSSRYLVKRTGEKVFLECVQDMDHENMFWYRQDPGLGLRLIYFSYDVKMKEKGDIPEGYSVSREKKERFSLILESASTNQTSMYLCASSSAGGLSYEQYFGPGTRLTVT.